This T cell receptor beta chain comes out of a study of T cells in Graves' hyperthyroidism and ophthalmopathy. Study information: Once the initial diagnosis was made, peripheral blood was obtained before any treatment.

Germline CDR1 MGHRA, CDR2 YSYEKL. The CDR3 consists of 16 residues. V lost 0 bases to trimming and J lost 0 bases, with 11 bases between them. The TCR beta CDR3 regions underwent amplification using RNA transcripts as the source. A first-round RT-PCR of the TCR CDR3 used the HTBI primer set. A single record per CDR3 protein comes from TCRdb applying MiXCR to the multiplex PCR reads. Seen here are under 350,000 distinct CDR3 sequences, roughly 13% observed once, and the top ten hold 7% to 9%. These patients, aged 18 to 65, had recently diagnosed hyperthyroidism lasting under 2 months. Based on clinical symptoms, serum thyroxine and TRAb, thyroid ultrasound and orbital computed tomography, diagnoses were reached. About 10 ml fresh peripheral blood yielded the PBMCs. This clonotype was counted only a few times.

Sequencing input: blood. The clonotype comes from a woman aged 40 to 50 with Graves' hyperthyroidism. The chain uses TRBV4-1 and TRBJ1-1; the D is unclear. The CDR3 DNA reads TGCGCCAGCAGCCAAGACCCGGGTCGCCTGAACACTGAAGCTTTCTTT. Its protein product is CASSQDPGRLNTEAFF.